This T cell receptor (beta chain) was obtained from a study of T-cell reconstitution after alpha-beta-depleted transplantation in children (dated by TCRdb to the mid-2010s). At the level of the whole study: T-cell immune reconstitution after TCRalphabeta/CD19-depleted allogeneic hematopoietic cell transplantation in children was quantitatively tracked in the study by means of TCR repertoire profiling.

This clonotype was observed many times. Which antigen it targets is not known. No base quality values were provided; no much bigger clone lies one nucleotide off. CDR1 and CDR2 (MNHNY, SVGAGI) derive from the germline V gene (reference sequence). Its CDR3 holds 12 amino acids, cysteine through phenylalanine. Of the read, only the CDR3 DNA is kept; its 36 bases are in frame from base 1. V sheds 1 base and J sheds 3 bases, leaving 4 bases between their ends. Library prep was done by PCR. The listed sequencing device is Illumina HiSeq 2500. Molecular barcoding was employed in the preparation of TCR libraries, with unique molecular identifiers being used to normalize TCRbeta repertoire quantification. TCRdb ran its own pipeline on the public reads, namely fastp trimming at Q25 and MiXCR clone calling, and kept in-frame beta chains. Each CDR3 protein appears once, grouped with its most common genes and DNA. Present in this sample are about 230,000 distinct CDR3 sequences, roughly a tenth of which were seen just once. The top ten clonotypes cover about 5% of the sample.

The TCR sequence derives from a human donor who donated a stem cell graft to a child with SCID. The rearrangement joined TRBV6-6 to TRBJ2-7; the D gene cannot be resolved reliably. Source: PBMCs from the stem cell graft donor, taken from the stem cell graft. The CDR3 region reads CASSYLDYEQYF. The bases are TGTGCCAGCAGTTACTTAGACTACGAGCAGTACTTC.